This passage covers 27 T cell receptor beta chains from one sample sequenced in a study of CD8 T cells in Susac syndrome. When the RNA was reverse transcribed, random hexamers were used with an input of roughly 0.45 to 1 ug. TCRdb itself ran the immunoSEQ multiplex PCR reads through MiXCR, one entry per CDR3 protein. Counted here are some 60,000 distinct CDR3 sequences, over 85% occurring once; the ten biggest clones make up approximately 0.21%. The specimen sequenced was CD8+ T cells from PBMCs. These receptors originate from a human donor in good health.

The chain employs TRBV7-6 and TRBJ2-7; D gene uncertain. Germline V gene sequence: CDR1 SGHVS, CDR2 FNYEAQ. Between the trimmed V and J ends, which lost 2 bases and 5 bases, there was a span of 19 bases. The CDR3 loop spans 16 amino acids. CDR3 loop: CASSLLSNQVGNEQYF. The CDR3 bases are TGTGCCAGCAGCTTATTGAGCAATCAAGTGGGTAACGAGCAGTACTTC. Using reference TRBV7-6 and TRBJ2-7 for the parts outside the CDR3, the full variable domain is GAGVSQSPRYKVTKRGQDVALRCDPISGHVSLYWYRQALGQGPEFLTYFNYEAQQDKSGLPNDRFSAERPEGSISTLTIQRTEQRDSAMYRCASSLLSNQVGNEQYFGPGTRLTVT.

The chain joins TRBV10-2 to TRBJ2-2; TRBD1 might be the D (6 bases). This CDR3 comprises 13 residues. Per germline, CDR1 WSHSY and CDR2 SAAADI. The V gene lost 7 bases and the J gene lost 6 bases, with 12 bases spanning the gap. The DNA for the CDR3 is TGCGCCAGCATGTACAGGGACCCCGGGGAGCTGTTTTTT. Protein: CASMYRDPGELFF.

The chain uses TRBV2 and TRBJ2-3; D unclear. V was trimmed by 6 bases and J by 4 bases, leaving 14 bases between them. The CDR3 has 14 amino acids. The germline V gene has CDR1 SNHLY and CDR2 FYNNEI. The DNA for the CDR3 is TGTGCCAGCAGAACCCTTGGGGATGCAGATACGCAGTATTTT. Protein sequence: CASRTLGDADTQYF.

The chain recombines TRBV11-2 with TRBJ2-7; 8 bases line up with TRBD1. The length of the CDR3 is 20 residues. CDR1 and CDR2 (germline): SGHAT, FQNNGV. The ends lost 7 bases at V and 0 bases at J; junction bases unmatched: 23. CDR3 region: CASKPTGPGQEGVGSYEQYF. The CDR3 bases are TGTGCCAGCAAACCAACCGGGCCGGGACAGGAGGGAGTAGGCTCCTACGAGCAGTACTTC.

This chain connects TRBV5-6 to TRBJ2-5, with 7 bases that match TRBD1. In germline, CDR1 is SGHDT, CDR2 YYEEEE. The junction had 5 bases not matched to a gene; V was cut back by 2 bases and J by 1 base. The CDR3 spans 15 residues. The CDR3 bases are TGTGCCAGCAGCTTCACCCGACAGGGCCAAGAGACCCAGTACTTC. Translated, it gives CASSFTRQGQETQYF.

This clonotype was observed a single time. The chain combines TRBV7-9 with TRBJ1-2; D not certain. This CDR3 comprises 12 residues. V was clipped by 8 bases and J by 7 bases, with 14 bases between them. Germline V CDR1 and CDR2: SEHNR, FQNEAQ (reference sequence). As DNA, the CDR3 is TGTGCCAGCGGAATGGGAGATAGTGGCTACACCTTC. It translates to CASGMGDSGYTF. Full variable domain (rest looked up from reference TRBV7-9 and TRBJ1-2): DTGVSQNPRHKITKRGQNVTFRCDPISEHNRLYWYRQTLGQGPEFLTYFQNEAQLEKSRLLSDRFSAERPKGSFSTLEIQRTEQGDSAMYLCASGMGDSGYTFGSGTRLTVV.

CDR3 sequence reads: CAISEQGNTEAFF. DNA of the CDR3: TGTGCCATCAGCGAACAGGGGAACACTGAAGCTTTCTTT. This chain links TRBV10-3 with TRBJ1-1; D perhaps matches TRBD1 (6 bases). In germline, CDR1 is ENHRY, CDR2 SYGVKD. The CDR3 is 13 amino acids. V lost 6 bases and J 1 base, leaving 9 bases between the germline ends.

The chain combines TRBV27 with TRBJ2-7; 9 bases fit TRBD1. J gave up 5 bases and V 5 bases, and 10 bases lay outside the gene matches. Per the germline V gene, CDR1 is MNHEY and CDR2 is SMNVEV (reference sequence). This CDR3 has 15 residues. The CDR3 bases are TGTGCCAGCAGTCTCATTGGGACAGGGTTCGACGAGCAGTACTTC. Residues: CASSLIGTGFDEQYF.

The chain is built from TRBV6-6 and TRBJ1-1; 9 bases are shared with TRBD1. The V gene end was trimmed by 5 bases and the J gene end by 7 bases; junction bases not matched to a gene: 5. This CDR3 has 13 amino acids. Germline loops: CDR1 MNHNY, CDR2 SVGAGI (reference sequence). The CDR3 here is CASSAGTGIEAFF. In DNA, the CDR3 is TGTGCCAGCAGTGCGGGGACAGGGATTGAAGCTTTCTTT.

This rearrangement joins TRBV5-1 to TRBJ2-3, with D hard to call. V lost 4 bases and J lost 2, with 14 bases in between. CDR1 and CDR2 (germline): SGHRS, YFSETQ. The CDR3 loop spans 15 amino acids. The DNA of the CDR3 is TGCGCCAGCAGCCGCGGCCGAGGAACCACAGATACGCAGTATTTT. Its translation is CASSRGRGTTDTQYF.

This clonotype was detected only once. The chain combines TRBV15 with TRBJ2-5; 10 bases match TRBD1. This CDR3 comprises 15 residues. Per the germline V gene, CDR1 is LNHNV and CDR2 is YYDKDF (reference sequence). J was trimmed by 2 bases and V by 8 bases; bases with no gene match: 8. The CDR3 loop reads CATAPDRGYQETQYF. The CDR3 region has the DNA TGTGCCACCGCACCGGACAGGGGGTATCAAGAGACCCAGTACTTC.

The CDR3 DNA reads TGCAGTGCTAGAGAACTAGCGTTCTACAATGAGCAGTTCTTC. It is translated as CSARELAFYNEQFF. This chain connects TRBV20-1 to TRBJ2-1, with 7 nucleotides matching TRBD2. Germline CDR1 is DFQATT and CDR2 is SNEGSKA (reference sequence). This CDR3 has 14 amino acids. V dropped 0 bases and J dropped 3; count of bases not matched to a gene: 2.

The chain joins TRBV9 to TRBJ2-1; perhaps TRBD1 as D (6 bases). The V end lost 3 bases, the J end lost 0 bases, and 10 bases lay between the germline ends. This CDR3 is 15 amino acids long. Germline CDR1 is SGDLS and CDR2 is YYNGEE. The CDR3 DNA follows: TGTGCCAGCAGCGGAACAGGGAGCTCCTACAATGAGCAGTTCTTC. Residues: CASSGTGSSYNEQFF.

This sequence joins TRBV14 and TRBJ1-1, with D unresolved. V was trimmed by 0 bases and J by 5 bases, leaving 10 bases between them. CDR1 is SGHDN and CDR2 is FVKESK in the germline V gene. CDR3 size: 14 residues. This CDR3 reads CASSQEGVRTEAFF. The CDR3 DNA sequence: TGTGCCAGCAGCCAAGAAGGAGTCAGGACTGAAGCTTTCTTT.

The rearrangement joins TRBV2 to TRBJ2-1; TRBD2 matches at 8 bases. There are 15 residues in the CDR3. J lost 4 bases, V lost 4 bases, and 6 bases had no gene match. Germline CDR1 reads SNHLY; CDR2 reads FYNNEI. The CDR3 nucleotides read TGTGCCAGCAGTGGTTTTAGCGGGGCATACAATGAGCAGTTCTTC. This encodes CASSGFSGAYNEQFF.

The chain uses TRBV7-6 and TRBJ2-2, with a tentative D call TRBD2 (7 bases). V lost 3 bases, J lost 7 bases, and 18 bases lay in between. CDR1 SGHVS and CDR2 FNYEAQ come from the germline V gene. This CDR3 has 16 residues. The CDR3, as DNA: TGTGCCAGCAGCTTTGCGGGGGCCGGCGGAAGCGGGGAGCTGTTTTTT. The encoded protein is CASSFAGAGGSGELFF.

The gene calls are TRBV2 and TRBJ2-3; 10 bases fit TRBD2. V lost 0 bases to trimming and J lost 5 bases; unmatched junction nucleotides: 5. The length of the CDR3 is 16 residues. Germline V gives CDR1 SNHLY, CDR2 FYNNEI. Written as DNA, the CDR3 is TGTGCCAGCAGTGAAGCTAGCGGGGGGCCCGGAGATACGCAGTATTTT. Its protein is CASSEASGGPGDTQYF.

V and J are TRBV27 and TRBJ1-1; perhaps TRBD1 as D (5 bases). CDR3 length equals 13 residues. V was shortened by 5 bases and J by 7 bases, with 14 bases between the two germline ends. Germline values: CDR1 MNHEY, CDR2 SMNVEV (reference sequence). This CDR3 is CASSPEGAVEAFF. DNA of the CDR3: TGTGCCAGCAGTCCAGAAGGGGCAGTTGAAGCTTTCTTT.

This clonotype has just one count. The chain couples TRBV5-1 to TRBJ2-3, with a tentative D call TRBD2 (6 bases). Per the germline V gene, CDR1 is SGHRS and CDR2 is YFSETQ. The CDR3 has 15 residues. V dropped 1 base and J dropped 4 bases, with 13 bases sitting between them. The CDR3 region has the DNA TGCGCCAGCAGCTTGCGTCTAGCGTTCCCAGATACGCAGTATTTT. Its protein is CASSLRLAFPDTQYF.

V is TRBV9 and J is TRBJ2-2, with TRBD2 as a possible D gene (6 bases). This CDR3 contains 15 residues. Germline CDR1 reads SGDLS; CDR2 reads YYNGEE. The V end was cut by 0 bases, the J end by 6 bases, with 12 bases between. The CDR3 nucleotides read TGTGCCAGCAGCGTAGTCATGGCTAGCGCCGGGGAGCTGTTTTTT. Its protein product is CASSVVMASAGELFF.

The rearrangement links TRBV27 to TRBJ2-2; D might be TRBD2 (6 bases). The length of the CDR3 is 15 residues. Germline loops: CDR1 MNHEY, CDR2 SMNVEV (reference sequence). Trimming removed 8 bases at V and 4 bases at J, with 17 bases between. CDR3 in DNA: TGTGCCAGCTGCCCAGACGGGGGAGGCACCGGGGAGCTGTTTTTT. Amino acid sequence: CASCPDGGGTGELFF.

This chain joins TRBV10-3 and TRBJ2-3; 7 nucleotides match TRBD1. Germline assignment: CDR1 ENHRY and CDR2 SYGVKD. The trim removed 5 bases at V and 2 bases at J, leaving 16 bases unmatched. This CDR3 comprises 18 residues. CDR3 in amino acids: CAISQFETGLINTDTQYF. CDR3 nucleotide sequence: TGTGCCATCAGTCAGTTCGAGACAGGGTTGATTAACACAGATACGCAGTATTTT.

The chain couples TRBV11-2 to TRBJ1-3; D ambiguous. Trimming pared 1 base from V and 0 bases from J, leaving 13 bases between. Per the germline V gene, CDR1 is SGHAT and CDR2 is FQNNGV. The CDR3 length is 17 residues. CDR3 nucleotide sequence: TGTGCCAGCAGCTTAGCACCCACCTTCTACTCTGGAAACACCATATATTTT. Residues: CASSLAPTFYSGNTIYF.

J is TRBJ2-7 and V is TRBV10-3, with 12 bases that match TRBD2. With V trimmed by 5 bases and J by 2 bases, 7 bases remained unmatched. The CDR3 totals 16 residues. The germline V gene encodes CDR1 ENHRY and CDR2 SYGVKD. CDR3 loop: CAISSRTSGETYEQYF. For the CDR3, the DNA is TGTGCCATCAGTTCCCGGACTAGCGGGGAAACCTACGAGCAGTACTTC.

The rearrangement joins TRBV19 to TRBJ2-7, with no clear D. The V end lost 4 bases, the J end lost 0 bases, and 13 bases lay between the germline ends. The CDR3 is 15 residues long. The germline V gene has CDR1 LNHDA and CDR2 SQIVND (reference sequence). The CDR3 coding sequence is TGTGCCAGTAGTAAGTCAGCCGGTAGCTCCTACGAGCAGTACTTC. Translated: CASSKSAGSSYEQYF.

The J gene is TRBJ1-2, the V gene TRBV19; no definite D call. Trimming cost V 6 bases and J 0 bases, with 8 bases left between them. The CDR3 totals 13 residues. In germline, CDR1 is LNHDA, CDR2 SQIVND (reference sequence). CDR3 residues: CASRSRANYGYTF. The CDR3 nucleotides are TGTGCCAGTAGGTCAAGAGCTAACTATGGCTACACCTTC. Full variable domain (rest looked up from reference TRBV19 and TRBJ1-2): DGGITQSPKYLFRKEGQNVTLSCEQNLNHDAMYWYRQDPGQGLRLIYYSQIVNDFQKGDIAEGYSVSREKKESFPLTVTSAQKNPTAFYLCASRSRANYGYTFGSGTRLTVV.

The genes are TRBV4-3 and TRBJ2-3; TRBD2 is a possible D gene (7 bases). V gave up 0 bases and J gave up 2 bases, with 12 bases separating them. There are 16 residues in the CDR3. The germline V gene encodes CDR1 LGHNA and CDR2 YSLEER. The chain's CDR3 is CASSQEGEGHTDTQYF. CDR3 in DNA: TGCGCCAGCAGCCAAGAAGGGGAGGGACACACAGATACGCAGTATTTT.